Below are 9 T cell receptor beta chains sequenced from a single sample in a study of control samples from healthy donors and cancer patients. Method: immunoSEQ multiplex PCR; TCRdb's copy keeps in-frame clones and lacks some. The table has about 120,000 clones, around 87% seen once; the top ten hold 1% to 1.4%. The sequencing input was PBMCs. The receptors derive from a woman in her fifties or sixties with colorectal cancer.

The chain carries TRBV5-8 and TRBJ2-3; either TRBD1 or TRBD2 may supply D (5 bases each). Germline assignment: CDR1 SGHTS and CDR2 YDEGEE. V dropped 2 bases and J dropped 7 bases, with 26 bases sitting between them. CDR3 length: 18 amino acids. CDR3 in amino acids: CASSFNAVGDGSSNTQYF. CDR3 nucleotides: TGTGCCAGCAGCTTTAATGCGGTCGGGGACGGTAGCTCGAATACGCAGTATTTT.

The rearrangement uses TRBV7-9 and TRBJ1-2; possibly TRBD1 for D (6 bases). Looked up from germline, CDR1 is SEHNR and CDR2 is FQNEAQ (reference sequence). Trimming removed 4 bases from V and 0 bases from J, with 15 bases in between. CDR3 length: 16 residues. CDR3 region: CASSWEITGPNYGYTF. CDR3 DNA sequence: TGTGCCAGCAGCTGGGAAATTACAGGGCCTAACTATGGCTACACCTTC.

A single count supports this clone. This CDR3 reads CASSLARDRWETQYF. Here the CDR3 DNA reads TGCGCCAGCAGCTTGGCCAGGGATAGGTGGGAGACCCAGTACTTC. The rearrangement uses TRBV5-1 and TRBJ2-5; D is perhaps TRBD1 (5 bases). The CDR3 spans 15 residues. Germline V CDR1 and CDR2: SGHRS, YFSETQ. V was pared by 0 bases and J by 5 bases, with 14 bases between.

The rearrangement joins TRBV4-1 to TRBJ2-7, with 8 nucleotides matching TRBD1. This CDR3 has 17 residues. Germline V gene data show CDR1 as MGHRA and CDR2 as YSYEKL. V lost 0 bases to trimming and J lost 4 bases; unmatched junction nucleotides: 11. CDR3 sequence reads: CASSQDFGQGLMYEQYF. CDR3 coding DNA: TGCGCCAGCAGCCAAGATTTCGGACAGGGTCTTATGTACGAGCAGTACTTC.

This clone was counted at least ten times. The rearrangement joins TRBV28 to TRBJ2-1; 8 bases match TRBD2. Trimming took 8 bases from V and 5 from J; bases not matched to a gene: 2. The CDR3 covers 12 residues. Looked up from germline, CDR1 is MDHEN and CDR2 is SYDVKM. CDR3 region: CASRGGHNEQFF. The CDR3 nucleotides are TGTGCCAGCCGGGGGGGGCACAATGAGCAGTTCTTC.

The chain carries TRBV7-9 and TRBJ2-6; no reliable D call. The V end was cut by 4 bases, the J end by 2 bases, with 0 bases between. The CDR3 totals 12 residues. Germline CDR1 SEHNR, CDR2 FQNEAQ (reference sequence). This chain's CDR3 is CASSSGANVLTF. The CDR3 DNA sequence: TGTGCCAGCAGCTCTGGGGCCAACGTCCTGACTTTC.

The chain has TRBV19 and TRBJ2-2; D may be TRBD1 or TRBD2 (5 bases each). Germline assignment: CDR1 LNHDA and CDR2 SQIVND (reference sequence). The length of the CDR3 is 15 residues. V lost 5 bases to trimming and J lost 4 bases, with 14 bases between them. CDR3 in amino acids: CASSPGAGVTGELFF. Written as DNA, the CDR3 is TGTGCCAGTAGTCCCGGGGCGGGCGTCACCGGGGAGCTGTTTTTT.

This clone was observed once. This chain uses TRBV7-6 with TRBJ1-3; D is unresolved. The length of the CDR3 is 14 residues. V dropped 2 bases and J dropped 0 bases, with 5 bases sitting between them. Germline V CDR1 and CDR2: SGHVS, FNYEAQ. The CDR3 sequence: CASSLPSSGNTIYF. DNA for the CDR3: TGTGCCAGCAGCTTACCTAGCTCTGGAAACACCATATATTTT.

The chain carries TRBV2 and TRBJ2-5; D is unresolved. V was shortened by 1 base and J by 5 bases, with 5 bases between the two germline ends. The CDR3 contains 12 residues. Germline CDR1 and CDR2: SNHLY and FYNNEI. CDR3 sequence reads: CASSEDGETQYF. CDR3 DNA sequence: TGTGCCAGCAGTGAAGACGGGGAGACCCAGTACTTC.